This TCR beta chain was recovered during a study of control samples from healthy donors and cancer patients. TCRdb's copy holds only in-frame clones and misses some; the assay was immunoSEQ multiplex PCR. The sample carries approximately 140,000 clones, 90% to 95% recorded once. Germline values: CDR1 SGHTA, CDR2 FQGNSA. V was shortened by 7 bases and J by 2 bases, with 16 bases between the two germline ends. This CDR3 comprises 15 residues. The TCR sequence derives from a man between 18 and 35 years old in good health. Material: blood. The chain employs TRBV7-2 and TRBJ2-3, with a weak D call TRBD2 (5 bases). CDR3 coding DNA: TGTGCCAGCACCACCTCCGGACTCCACACAGATACGCAGTATTTT. This translates into CASTTSGLHTDTQYF. The complete variable domain, with remaining parts taken from reference TRBV7-2 and TRBJ2-3, reads GAGVSQSPSNKVTEKGKDVELRCDPISGHTALYWYRQSLGQGLEFLIYFQGNSAPDKSGLPSDRFSAERTGGSVSTLTIQRTQQEDSAVYLCASTTSGLHTDTQYFGPGTRLTVL.